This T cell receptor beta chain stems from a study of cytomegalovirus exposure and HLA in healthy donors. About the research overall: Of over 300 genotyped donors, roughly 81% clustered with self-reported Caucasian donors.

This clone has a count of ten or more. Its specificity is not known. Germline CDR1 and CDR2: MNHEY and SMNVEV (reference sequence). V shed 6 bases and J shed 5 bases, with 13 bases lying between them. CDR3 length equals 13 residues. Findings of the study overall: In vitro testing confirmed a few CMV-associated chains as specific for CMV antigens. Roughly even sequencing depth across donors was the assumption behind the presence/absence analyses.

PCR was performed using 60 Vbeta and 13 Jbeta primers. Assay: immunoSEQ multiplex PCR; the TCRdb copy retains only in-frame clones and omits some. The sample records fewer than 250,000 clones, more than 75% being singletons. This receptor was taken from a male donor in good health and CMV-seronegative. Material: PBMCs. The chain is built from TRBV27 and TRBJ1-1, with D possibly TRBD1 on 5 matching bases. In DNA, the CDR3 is TGTGCCAGCAGCGCCTCAGGGTTTACTGAAGCTTTCTTT. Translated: CASSASGFTEAFF.